Sequencing of this T cell receptor (beta chain) was carried out in a study of cytomegalovirus exposure and HLA in healthy donors. Study as a whole: An earlier analysis found some 120 million unique TCR beta sequences from approximately 200 million T cells.

Study-level findings and limits: It was reported in a later analysis that an Asian-associated ancestry cluster showed fewer N-insertions than the roughly 670-donor mean. CMV serostatus was the sole immune exposure data available. Reported results showed that the classifier diagnosed cytomegalovirus status with high specificity and sensitivity.

Turning to this clone: Antigen: not known.

The study ran its PCR with 60 Vbeta and 13 Jbeta primers. The protocol was immunoSEQ multiplex PCR, while the TCRdb copy is restricted to in-frame clones and leaves out a portion. The sample has 95,000 to 150,000 clones, 75% to 90% seen once. The TCR comes from a man in his thirties or forties in good health and CMV-seronegative. Sequenced: PBMCs.

The DNA for the CDR3 is TGTGCCAGCACCCTCTCTGGCGGTTCCTACAATGAGCAGTTCTTC. The encoded protein is CASTLSGGSYNEQFF. V usage is TRBV6-6 and J usage is TRBJ2-1; D unresolved. Trimming took 7 bases from V and 1 from J, leaving 14 bases between them. The CDR3 contains 15 residues. The germline V gene has CDR1 MNHNY and CDR2 SVGAGI (reference sequence).